Following are 14 T cell receptor beta chains from one sample sequenced in a study of shared clonotypes between healthy human individuals. Clones were read by immunoSEQ multiplex PCR, and TCRdb kept only the in-frame ones, dropping some. In the table there are roughly 2.2 million clones, roughly 92% of which are singletons. The sequencing sample was made of naive CD4+ T cells from PBMCs. As for subset: CD45RA+ positively selected. The receptors stem from a young man in good health. Some clones in this sample may be carry-over from other donors' samples.

For this clone: Other DNA sequences in the same sample also yield this CDR3. The gene calls are TRBV20-1 and TRBJ2-3, with D hard to call. V was clipped by 3 bases and J by 4 bases, with 5 bases between them. CDR1 is DFQATT, CDR2 SNEGSKA, per germline (reference sequence). This CDR3 has 11 amino acids. Written as DNA, the CDR3 is TGCAGTGCTAGTAGATCAGATACGCAGTATTTT. This translates into CSASRSDTQYF.

V and J are TRBV10-1 and TRBJ1-1; no clear D. CDR1 is WNHNN, CDR2 SYGVQD, per germline (reference sequence). Trimming stripped 0 bases from V and 4 bases from J, with 6 bases between. This CDR3 comprises 13 residues. The CDR3 reads CASSESRSTEAFF. DNA for the CDR3: TGCGCCAGCAGTGAGTCGAGGAGCACTGAAGCTTTCTTT.

This clone was seen once. The same CDR3 arises from other DNA sequences in this sample as well. V gene TRBV30 combines with J gene TRBJ1-3; D gene unclear. The CDR3 has 13 residues. Between the trimmed V and J ends, which lost 3 bases and 0 bases, there was a span of 6 bases. Germline CDR1 reads GTSNPN; CDR2 reads SVGIG (reference sequence). The CDR3 coding sequence is TGTGCCTGGAGCGTAACCTCTGGAAACACCATATATTTT. As protein: CAWSVTSGNTIYF.

This clone appeared once. The gene calls are TRBV9 and TRBJ2-4; the D gene is possibly TRBD1 (6 bases). The length of the CDR3 is 14 residues. The V end was cut by 0 bases, the J end by 13 bases, with 17 bases between. The germline CDR1 and CDR2 sequences are SGDLS and YYNGEE. The CDR3 DNA reads TGTGCCAGCAGCGTAGTTTGGGGAGAGGGGGTCCAGTACTTC. This encodes CASSVVWGEGVQYF.

J is TRBJ2-7 and V is TRBV14, with 7 bases lining up with TRBD1. The V gene's germline CDR1 is SGHDN and CDR2 FVKESK. This CDR3 comprises 14 residues. V shed 2 bases, J shed 6 bases, and the junction held 7 bases outside the gene matches. The DNA of the CDR3 is TGTGCCAGCAGCCAAAGACAGGGATGGGGCGAGCAGTACTTC. It translates to CASSQRQGWGEQYF.

As regards this clone: Additional DNA sequences in this sample encode the identical CDR3. The chain links TRBV7-3 to TRBJ2-5, with D uncertain. V was pared by 0 bases and J by 3 bases, with 5 bases between. The CDR3 extends over 13 amino acids. Germline CDR1 is SGHTA and CDR2 is FQGTGA. The CDR3 spells CASSLTGEETQYF. The CDR3 nucleotides read TGTGCCAGCAGCTTAACTGGGGAAGAGACCCAGTACTTC.

The chain recombines TRBV5-1 with TRBJ2-5, with 7 bases fitting TRBD1. This CDR3 is built from 15 residues. Unmatched junction bases numbered 7, after V lost 0 bases and J lost 5 bases. Germline V gene lookup returns CDR1 SGHRS and CDR2 YFSETQ. The CDR3 DNA is TGCGCCAGCAGCTTGGCCCCAGGACAGGCGGAGACCCAGTACTTC. Its translation: CASSLAPGQAETQYF.

The J gene is TRBJ2-5, the V gene TRBV5-1; D may be TRBD1 (5 bases). Germline CDR1 and CDR2: SGHRS and YFSETQ. Trimming pared 3 bases from V and 0 bases from J, leaving 9 bases between. This CDR3 has 14 residues. The CDR3 bases are TGCGCCAGCAGCTGGGGCGTATACCAAGAGACCCAGTACTTC. Protein sequence: CASSWGVYQETQYF.

V usage is TRBV5-1 and J usage is TRBJ2-5, with D possibly being TRBD1 or TRBD2 (5 bases each). Germline assignment: CDR1 SGHRS and CDR2 YFSETQ. The germline V and J ends were trimmed by 4 bases and 4 bases, with 17 bases remaining between them. The CDR3 loop spans 15 amino acids. The CDR3, as DNA: TGCGCCAGCAGCACAGGTAGCGTTGTTTCAGAGACCCAGTACTTC. It codes for CASSTGSVVSETQYF.

The rearrangement joins TRBV7-9 to TRBJ1-4, with D possibly TRBD1 on 5 matching bases. The V and J ends lost 5 bases and 6 bases respectively, with 16 bases between them. The CDR3 spans 15 residues. From germline, CDR1 is SEHNR and CDR2 FQNEAQ (reference sequence). The CDR3 loop reads CASSRKDRIDEKLFF. DNA for the CDR3: TGTGCCAGCAGCCGAAAAGACAGAATAGATGAAAAACTGTTTTTT.

Remarks on this clone: Other DNA sequences in the same sample also yield this CDR3. The J gene is TRBJ1-2, the V gene TRBV19; D call uncertain. Looked up from germline, CDR1 is LNHDA and CDR2 is SQIVND (reference sequence). Trimming took 3 bases from V and 3 from J, leaving 8 bases between them. This CDR3 comprises 13 residues. The CDR3: CASSIDGDYGYTF. The DNA for the CDR3 is TGTGCCAGTAGTATTGACGGGGACTATGGCTACACCTTC.

In DNA form, the CDR3 reads TGTGCCAGCAGCTTAAACCAGGGGTACTACGAGCAGTACTTC. Residues: CASSLNQGYYEQYF. This rearrangement joins TRBV7-9 to TRBJ2-7, with a tentative D call TRBD1 (6 bases). V dropped 2 bases and J dropped 3 bases, with 11 bases sitting between them. The length of the CDR3 is 14 residues. Germline V gene data show CDR1 as SEHNR and CDR2 as FQNEAQ (reference sequence).

On this clone itself: At the DNA level, this CDR3 is encoded by other sequences in the same sample as well. The chain joins TRBV5-1 to TRBJ2-5; 11 bases match TRBD2. There are 14 residues in the CDR3. From germline, CDR1 is SGHRS and CDR2 YFSETQ. After removal of 4 bases from V and 5 bases from J, the junction contained 4 bases not matched to a gene. CDR3 residues: CASSGPSGRETQYF. The DNA for the CDR3 is TGCGCCAGCAGCGGACCTAGCGGGAGGGAGACCCAGTACTTC.

A note on this clone: The sample contains more than one DNA sequence encoding this CDR3. V gene TRBV5-1 combines with J gene TRBJ2-7; D possibly uses TRBD1 or TRBD2 (6 bases each). The V end was cut by 0 bases, the J end by 3 bases, with 13 bases between. The CDR3 is 15 residues long. Germline V gene sequence: CDR1 SGHRS, CDR2 YFSETQ. This CDR3 is CASSLVGGQSYEQYF. CDR3 nucleotide sequence: TGCGCCAGCAGCTTGGTAGGGGGGCAGAGCTACGAGCAGTACTTC.